This T cell receptor (beta chain) was captured by sequencing in a study of T cell changes during pregnancy in multiple sclerosis. Profiled with immunoSEQ multiplex PCR; TCRdb holds only in-frame clones, not every one. Here the sample spans 28,000 or so clones, roughly 87% being singletons. The sequencing here drew on CD4+ T cells from peripheral blood mononuclear cells, taken in the second trimester of pregnancy. The TCR originated in a female donor with multiple sclerosis, enrolled in a pregnancy study.

The CDR3 spells CASSLGTGRYEQYF. CDR3 DNA sequence: TGCGCCAGCAGCTTGGGGACAGGGAGATACGAGCAGTACTTC. The chain couples TRBV5-1 to TRBJ2-7; 8 bases map to TRBD1. The CDR3 sequence is 14 residues long. The ends lost 0 bases at V and 4 bases at J; junction bases unmatched: 3. The V gene's germline CDR1 is SGHRS and CDR2 YFSETQ.